This entry lists 5 T cell receptor beta chains sequenced from one sample in a study of molecular identifiers for immune sequencing clone quantification. TCRdb processed the PCR reads anew with MiXCR; each CDR3 protein has one entry. The sample shows about 510,000 distinct CDR3 sequences, around 25% of them seen only once. Sequences were obtained from naive CD8+ T cells from blood, with Jurkat cell RNA spiked in. Sample subset: FACS-sorted CD8+CD4-CCR7+CD45RA+ naive T cells. The receptors come from a human donor in good health. Some libraries in this study had Jurkat cell RNA spiked in.

The chain combines TRBV27 with TRBJ2-2, with TRBD1 identical over 7 bases. The junction had 13 bases not matched to a gene; V was cut back by 5 bases and J by 4 bases. CDR1 and CDR2 (germline): MNHEY, SMNVEV (reference sequence). The length of the CDR3 is 17 residues. The CDR3 nucleotides are TGTGCCAGCAGTCCGGGGACAGTCCAAAAAACCACCGGGGAGCTGTTTTTT. It encodes CASSPGTVQKTTGELFF.

The chain joins TRBV27 to TRBJ1-5; 7 bases match TRBD1. The J segment lost 2 bases and the V segment lost 5 bases, leaving 6 bases of the junction unmatched. Germline CDR1 and CDR2: MNHEY and SMNVEV (reference sequence). This CDR3 spans 15 amino acids. The CDR3 is CASSPHRGGNQPQHF. For the CDR3, the DNA is TGTGCCAGCAGTCCCCACAGGGGCGGCAATCAGCCCCAGCATTTT.

The table lists this clonotype with a few counts. V and J are TRBV9 and TRBJ2-2, with D perhaps being TRBD1 or TRBD2 (5 bases each). This CDR3 spans 15 amino acids. Germline assignment: CDR1 SGDLS and CDR2 YYNGEE. Between the trimmed V and J ends, which lost 0 bases and 6 bases, there was a span of 12 bases. The CDR3 DNA reads as TGTGCCAGCAGCGTAGTTGGGGGAGAAGCCGGGGAGCTGTTTTTT. Translation gives CASSVVGGEAGELFF.

The rearrangement links TRBV7-9 to TRBJ2-5, with a tentative D call TRBD1 (6 bases). V was cut by 4 bases and J by 9 bases, with 24 bases left in between. The CDR3 runs 16 residues. The germline gives CDR1 SEHNR, CDR2 FQNEAQ (reference sequence). CDR3 residues: CASSSARGSPQAPQYF. CDR3 DNA sequence: TGTGCCAGCAGCTCTGCGAGGGGGTCCCCGCAAGCGCCCCAGTACTTC.

The rearrangement joins TRBV15 to TRBJ1-5; D ambiguous. The germline gives CDR1 LNHNV, CDR2 YYDKDF (reference sequence). This CDR3 is built from 16 residues. V gave up 0 bases and J gave up 5 bases, with 14 bases separating them. CDR3 protein: CATSRDWSVGDQPQHF. CDR3 DNA: TGTGCCACCAGCAGAGATTGGAGTGTTGGCGATCAGCCCCAGCATTTT.